The present T cell receptor (beta chain) was sequenced within a study of blood T cell repertoires in COVID-19. Study overall: From the United States, Italy and Spain came samples of acute and convalescent COVID-19. PBMCs, B-cell-depleted T cells, or T cells were the source of the cDNA or gDNA that made up the material.

Per the authors' pipeline: Estimation of nucleated cell counts was performed using reference gene primer amplification. Some clones are missing from TCRdb's copy, which holds only in-frame ones; the method was immunoSEQ multiplex PCR. The V and J calls and the clone size are those of that table, but D and trimming were determined from the DNA. The sample contains roughly 120,000 clones, roughly nine tenths of which appear only once. This clone was seen a handful of times. The TCR sequence derives from a human donor in a cohort sampled during active COVID-19. The sample taken for sequencing was peripheral blood.

CDR3 DNA: TGTGCCAGCAAACCGGGACAGGGGGTAGGAGCTTTCTTT. As protein: CASKPGQGVGAFF. V usage is TRBV6-6 and J usage is TRBJ1-1, with 11 bases aligning to TRBD1. CDR3 length: 13 residues. The germline CDR1 and CDR2 sequences are MNHNY and SVGAGI (reference sequence). After removal of 7 bases from V and 10 bases from J, the junction contained 8 bases not matched to a gene.